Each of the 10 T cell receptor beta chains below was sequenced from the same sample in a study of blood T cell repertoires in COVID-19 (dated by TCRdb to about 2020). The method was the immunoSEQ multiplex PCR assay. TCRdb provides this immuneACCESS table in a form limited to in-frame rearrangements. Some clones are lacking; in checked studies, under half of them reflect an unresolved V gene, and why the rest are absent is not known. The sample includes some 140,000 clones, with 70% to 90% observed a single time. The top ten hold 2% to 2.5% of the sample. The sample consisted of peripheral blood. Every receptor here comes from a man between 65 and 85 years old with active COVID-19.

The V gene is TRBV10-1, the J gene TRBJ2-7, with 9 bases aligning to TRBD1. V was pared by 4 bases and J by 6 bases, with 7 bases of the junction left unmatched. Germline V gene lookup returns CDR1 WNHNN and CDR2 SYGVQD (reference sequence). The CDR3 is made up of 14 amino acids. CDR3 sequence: CASSAGQGLREQYF. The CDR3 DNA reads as TGCGCCAGCAGTGCCGGACAGGGGTTGCGCGAGCAGTACTTC.

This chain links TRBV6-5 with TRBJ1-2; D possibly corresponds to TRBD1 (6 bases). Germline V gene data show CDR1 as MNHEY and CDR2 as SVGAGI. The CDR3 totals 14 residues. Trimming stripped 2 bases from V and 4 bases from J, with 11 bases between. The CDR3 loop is CASSYGGGRYGYTF. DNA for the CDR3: TGTGCCAGCAGTTACGGGGGGGGGCGCTATGGCTACACCTTC.

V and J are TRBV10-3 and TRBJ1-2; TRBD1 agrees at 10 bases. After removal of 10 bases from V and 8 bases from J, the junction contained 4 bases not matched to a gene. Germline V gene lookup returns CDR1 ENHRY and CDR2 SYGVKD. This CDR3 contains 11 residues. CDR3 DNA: TGTGCCACGACAGGGGGCGTCGGCTACACCTTC. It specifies CATTGGVGYTF.

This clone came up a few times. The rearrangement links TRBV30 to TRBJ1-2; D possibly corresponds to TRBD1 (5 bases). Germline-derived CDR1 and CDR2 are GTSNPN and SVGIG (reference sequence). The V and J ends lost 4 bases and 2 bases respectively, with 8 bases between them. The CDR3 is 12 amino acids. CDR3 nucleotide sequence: TGTGCCTGGATGGGGGGAAACTATGGCTACACCTTC. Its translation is CAWMGGNYGYTF.

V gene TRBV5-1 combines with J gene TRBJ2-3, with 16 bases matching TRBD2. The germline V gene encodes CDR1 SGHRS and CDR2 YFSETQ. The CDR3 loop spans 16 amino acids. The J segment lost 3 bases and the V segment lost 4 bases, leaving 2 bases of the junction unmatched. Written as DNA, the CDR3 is TGCGCCAGCAGCAGGGGACTAGCGGGAGGGACAGATACGCAGTATTTT. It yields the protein CASSRGLAGGTDTQYF. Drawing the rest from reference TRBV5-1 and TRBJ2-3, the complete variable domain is KAGVTQTPRYLIKTRGQQVTLSCSPISGHRSVSWYQQTPGQGLQFLFEYFSETQRNKGNFPGRFSGRQFSNSRSEMNVSTLELGDSALYLCASSRGLAGGTDTQYFGPGTRLTVL.

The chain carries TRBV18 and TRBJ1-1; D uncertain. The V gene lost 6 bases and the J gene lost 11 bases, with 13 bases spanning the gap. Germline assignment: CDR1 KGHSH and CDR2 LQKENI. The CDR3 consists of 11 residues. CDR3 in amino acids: CASSPSREAFF. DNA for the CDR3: TGTGCCAGCTCGCCCTCTAGGGAGGCTTTCTTT. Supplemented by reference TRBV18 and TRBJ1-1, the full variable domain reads NAGVMQNPRHLVRRRGQEARLRCSPMKGHSHVYWYRQLPEEGLKFMVYLQKENIIDESGMPKERFSAEFPKEGPSILRIQQVVRGDSAAYFCASSPSREAFFGQGTRLTVV.

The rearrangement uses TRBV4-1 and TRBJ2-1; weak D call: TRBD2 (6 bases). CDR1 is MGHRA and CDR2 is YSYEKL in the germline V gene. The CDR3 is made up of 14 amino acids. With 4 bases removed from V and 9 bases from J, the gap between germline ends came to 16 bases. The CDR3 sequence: CASSPRMGEVEQFF. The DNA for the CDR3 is TGCGCCAGCAGCCCCAGGATGGGGGAGGTTGAGCAGTTCTTC.

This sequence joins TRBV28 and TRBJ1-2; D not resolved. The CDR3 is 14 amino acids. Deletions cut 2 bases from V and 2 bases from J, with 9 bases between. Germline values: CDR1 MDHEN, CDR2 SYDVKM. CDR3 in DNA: TGTGCCAGCAGTTTACTTTCCAGGAACTATGGCTACACCTTC. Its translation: CASSLLSRNYGYTF.

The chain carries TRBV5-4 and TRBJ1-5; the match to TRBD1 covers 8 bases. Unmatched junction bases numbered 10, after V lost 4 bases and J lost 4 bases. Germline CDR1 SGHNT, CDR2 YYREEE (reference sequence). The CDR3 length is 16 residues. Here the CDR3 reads CASSTQTGVRNQPQHF. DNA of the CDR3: TGTGCCAGCAGCACCCAGACAGGGGTGAGAAATCAGCCCCAGCATTTT. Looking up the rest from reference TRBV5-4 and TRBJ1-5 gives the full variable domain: ETGVTQSPTHLIKTRGQQVTLRCSSQSGHNTVSWYQQALGQGPQFIFQYYREEENGRGNFPPRFSGLQFPNYSSELNVNALELDDSALYLCASSTQTGVRNQPQHFGDGTRLSIL.

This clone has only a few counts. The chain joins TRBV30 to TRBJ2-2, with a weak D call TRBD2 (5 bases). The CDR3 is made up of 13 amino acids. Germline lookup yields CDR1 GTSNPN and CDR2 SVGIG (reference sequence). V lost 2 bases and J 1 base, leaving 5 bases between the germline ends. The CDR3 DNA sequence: TGTGCCTGGAGTAGCGGGAACACCGGGGAGCTGTTTTTT. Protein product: CAWSSGNTGELFF.